This TCR beta chain is from a study of CXCR4 blockade with PD-1 therapy in pancreatic cancer. The method was immunoSEQ multiplex PCR; TCRdb's version includes in-frame clones alone and lacks a portion of them. The profile shows 15,000 to 20,000 clones, 55% to 85% of them singletons. Of note for this clone: Its target is unknown.

With 6 bases clipped from V and 1 base from J, the junction kept 4 bases outside the gene matches. Germline V gene data show CDR1 as SGHRS and CDR2 as YFSETQ. The CDR3 is made up of 14 amino acids. The archived tumor blocks came from patients without neoadjuvant therapy before resection. Study observations and caveats: More frequent amino acid clones had more nucleotide rearrangements, suggesting convergent selection. Tumors were clonally expanded, mean around 0.14 versus 0.05 in healthy blood.

This receptor was identified in a human donor with pancreatic ductal adenocarcinoma. The chain joins TRBV5-1 to TRBJ1-1, with TRBD1 matching 9 bases. The specimen was tumor tissue. CDR3 residues: CASNRDRANTEAFF. DNA for the CDR3: TGCGCCAGCAACCGGGACAGGGCGAACACTGAAGCTTTCTTT.